The 30 T cell receptor beta chains below come from one sample, sequenced in a study of T cell changes during pregnancy in multiple sclerosis. Produced via immunoSEQ multiplex PCR; TCRdb's table is partial and in-frame only. Counted here are under 65,000 clones, roughly nine tenths occurring once; the ten biggest clones make up around 3.3%. Sequencing used peripheral blood, obtained in the first trimester of pregnancy. These receptors all stem from a female donor in good health, enrolled as a control in a pregnancy study.

The chain has TRBV9 and TRBJ2-7; D unclear. The CDR3 loop spans 14 amino acids. Deletions cut 4 bases from V and 0 bases from J, with 11 bases between. The germline CDR1 and CDR2 sequences are SGDLS and YYNGEE. The CDR3 spells CASSPRHDSYEQYF. DNA of the CDR3: TGTGCCAGCAGCCCGAGACACGACTCCTACGAGCAGTACTTC.

The chain recombines TRBV7-2 with TRBJ2-3; 9 bases align to TRBD2. Germline CDR1 is SGHTA and CDR2 is FQGNSA. The V gene end was trimmed by 4 bases and the J gene end by 1 base; junction bases not matched to a gene: 0. This CDR3 has 14 residues. The CDR3 nucleotides read TGTGCCAGCAGCTGGACTAGCGGCACAGATACGCAGTATTTT. Amino acids: CASSWTSGTDTQYF.

The rearrangement joins TRBV29-1 to TRBJ2-2; possible D gene TRBD2, 6 bases. V was clipped by 1 base and J by 6 bases, with 12 bases between them. CDR3 length equals 14 residues. Germline CDR1 SQVTM, CDR2 ANQGSEA. The DNA of the CDR3 is TGCAGCGTTGAAGGGCTAGCGAAAGCCGGGGAGCTGTTTTTT. Amino acid sequence: CSVEGLAKAGELFF.

V is TRBV11-2 and J is TRBJ2-1; a weak D match, TRBD1 (6 bases). In germline, CDR1 is SGHAT, CDR2 FQNNGV. Trimming took 5 bases from V and 10 from J, leaving 21 bases between them. The CDR3 length is 15 residues. Here the CDR3 DNA reads TGTGCCAGCAGCGAAACGGGACAACGGCGATGGGAGCAGTTCTTC. This gives the protein CASSETGQRRWEQFF.

This clone appeared once. The gene calls are TRBV13 and TRBJ2-7, with TRBD1 matching 8 bases. The germline V gene encodes CDR1 PRHDT and CDR2 FYEKMQ (reference sequence). The J segment lost 5 bases and the V segment lost 3 bases, leaving 9 bases of the junction unmatched. CDR3 size: 15 residues. The DNA for the CDR3 is TGTGCCAGCAGCTTGGCCTCAGGGGGCCGGGACGAGCAGTACTTC. Encoded protein: CASSLASGGRDEQYF.

This clone was seen only a few times. The chain carries TRBV19 and TRBJ1-5; D gene uncertain. Germline CDR1 is LNHDA and CDR2 is SQIVND (reference sequence). V was clipped by 3 bases and J by 0 bases, with 9 bases between them. The CDR3 runs 15 residues. CDR3 residues: CASSMTLHSNQPQHF. In DNA, the CDR3 is TGTGCCAGTAGTATGACACTTCATAGCAATCAGCCCCAGCATTTT. Drawing the rest from reference TRBV19 and TRBJ1-5, the complete variable domain is DGGITQSPKYLFRKEGQNVTLSCEQNLNHDAMYWYRQDPGQGLRLIYYSQIVNDFQKGDIAEGYSVSREKKESFPLTVTSAQKNPTAFYLCASSMTLHSNQPQHFGDGTRLSIL.

The chain has TRBV21-1 and TRBJ2-3; TRBD2, the table's D call, lacks a check against the DNA. TRBV21-1 is labeled a pseudogene. CDR3 length: 20 residues. CDR3 sequence (DNA): TGTGCCAGCAGCGTTAAAGGGTCCCGACCGGGACTGCATTACACAGATACGCAGTATTTT. Protein product: CASSVKGSRPGLHYTDTQYF.

The chain couples TRBV29-1 to TRBJ2-1; 12 nucleotides agree with TRBD2. CDR1 and CDR2 (germline): SQVTM, ANQGSEA. The CDR3 extends over 18 amino acids. Trimming removed 1 base from V and 0 bases from J; junction bases left unmatched: 7. For the CDR3, the DNA is TGCAGCGTTGAAGGGGCTAGCGGGAGGGCCCGCTCCTACAATGAGCAGTTCTTC. Amino acid sequence: CSVEGASGRARSYNEQFF.

This chain connects TRBV9 to TRBJ2-7; 8 bases align to TRBD1. V gave up 4 bases and J gave up 0 bases; unmatched junction bases: 6. The germline V gene encodes CDR1 SGDLS and CDR2 YYNGEE. The CDR3 consists of 15 residues. This chain's CDR3 is CASSPGQGFSYEQYF. The CDR3 DNA sequence: TGTGCCAGCAGCCCCGGACAGGGCTTCTCCTACGAGCAGTACTTC.

The chain links TRBV27 to TRBJ2-7; D call uncertain. This CDR3 region has 14 residues. From germline, CDR1 is MNHEY and CDR2 SMNVEV (reference sequence). V lost 3 bases to trimming and J lost 4 bases, with 13 bases between them. CDR3: CASSFSGSQYEQYF. The CDR3 region has the DNA TGTGCCAGCAGTTTTTCAGGTAGTCAATACGAGCAGTACTTC.

CDR3 in amino acids: CASSLSRTGMTEAFF. The CDR3 DNA reads as TGTGCCAGCAGTTTATCCCGGACAGGGATGACTGAAGCTTTCTTT. The rearrangement joins TRBV27 to TRBJ1-1, with 8 bases fitting TRBD1. The germline V gene has CDR1 MNHEY and CDR2 SMNVEV (reference sequence). Unmatched junction bases numbered 5, after V lost 0 bases and J lost 5 bases. The CDR3 loop spans 15 amino acids.

The V call is TRBV28, the J call TRBJ2-6, with 7 bases fitting TRBD1. Looked up from germline, CDR1 is MDHEN and CDR2 is SYDVKM. The CDR3 spans 16 residues. Trimming cost V 2 bases and J 0 bases; bases outside gene matches: 1. The CDR3 spells CASSLRTGSGANVLTF. DNA of the CDR3: TGTGCCAGCAGTTTAAGGACAGGCTCTGGGGCCAACGTCCTGACTTTC.

The rearrangement links TRBV27 to TRBJ1-2; D remains unclear. Trimming removed 5 bases at V and 8 bases at J, with 24 bases between. CDR1 and CDR2 from the germline V gene are MNHEY and SMNVEV (reference sequence). The CDR3 extends over 16 amino acids. The chain's CDR3 is CASSPLVMSHGLGYTF. CDR3 nucleotide sequence: TGTGCCAGCAGTCCATTGGTTATGAGCCACGGTTTAGGCTACACCTTC.

V and J are TRBV27 and TRBJ1-1; 12 bases agree with TRBD1. Trimming took 2 bases from V and 5 from J; bases not matched to a gene: 6. The CDR3 has 16 amino acids. Germline V gives CDR1 MNHEY, CDR2 SMNVEV (reference sequence). The CDR3 nucleotides read TGTGCCAGCAGTTTAGGGACAGGGGGCGCCGGGACTGAAGCTTTCTTT. Its translation is CASSLGTGGAGTEAFF.

The rearrangement links TRBV20-1 to TRBJ1-2, with D possibly matching TRBD1 (5 bases). The CDR3 spans 11 residues. Germline loops: CDR1 DFQATT, CDR2 SNEGSKA (reference sequence). V was pared by 1 base and J by 8 bases, with 8 bases between. CDR3 loop: CSARGGEGYTF. The CDR3 DNA is TGCAGTGCTAGAGGGGGGGAGGGCTACACCTTC.

V is TRBV7-2 and J is TRBJ2-7, with 9 bases fitting TRBD1. Germline CDR1 reads SGHTA; CDR2 reads FQGNSA. The J segment lost 12 bases and the V segment lost 3 bases, leaving 9 bases of the junction unmatched. The CDR3 sequence is 13 residues long. CDR3: CASSFGGDRVLYF. In nucleotides, the CDR3 is TGTGCCAGCAGCTTTGGAGGGGACAGGGTGTTGTACTTC.

CDR3 residues: CASSLVSRDTQYF. CDR3 nucleotide sequence: TGCGCCAGCAGCTTGGTTTCGCGAGATACGCAGTATTTT. V gene TRBV5-1 combines with J gene TRBJ2-3; D call uncertain. V was cut by 0 bases and J by 5 bases, with 7 bases left in between. Germline V gene sequence: CDR1 SGHRS, CDR2 YFSETQ. The CDR3 extends over 13 amino acids.

This clone was seen a single time. The chain employs TRBV9 and TRBJ2-3; D gene uncertain. Between the trimmed V and J ends, which lost 4 bases and 4 bases, there was a span of 7 bases. Germline loops: CDR1 SGDLS, CDR2 YYNGEE. The CDR3 runs to 12 residues. The chain's CDR3 is CASSPAADTQYF. In DNA form, the CDR3 reads TGTGCCAGCAGCCCGGCGGCAGATACGCAGTATTTT.

The genes are TRBV7-2 and TRBJ2-1; possibly TRBD2 for D (7 bases). Germline assignment: CDR1 SGHTA and CDR2 FQGNSA. CDR3 length: 18 residues. V lost 6 bases to trimming and J lost 1 base, with 22 bases between them. CDR3 sequence: CASRVGGGRSFSYNEQFF. The CDR3 DNA reads TGTGCCAGCAGGGTGGGGGGGGGCCGCTCTTTTTCCTACAATGAGCAGTTCTTC.

The table lists this clone with a few counts. The rearrangement joins TRBV29-1 to TRBJ1-2, with TRBD1 identical over 10 bases. The CDR3 is 11 amino acids. The germline CDR1 and CDR2 sequences are SQVTM and ANQGSEA. J lost 9 bases, V lost 7 bases, and 5 bases had no gene match. The CDR3 DNA reads as TGCAGCGAAGGACAGGGGGATCGCTACACCTTC. Amino acids: CSEGQGDRYTF.

The V and J genes are TRBV5-1 and TRBJ2-7; D perhaps matches TRBD1 (6 bases). V was trimmed by 3 bases and J by 2 bases, leaving 6 bases between them. The germline V gene encodes CDR1 SGHRS and CDR2 YFSETQ. The CDR3 spans 12 residues. The CDR3: CASSWGPYEQYF. CDR3 sequence (DNA): TGCGCCAGCAGCTGGGGGCCCTACGAGCAGTACTTC.

This clone was seen a single time. The genes are TRBV9 and TRBJ2-2; TRBD1 aligns across 7 bases. The germline V gene encodes CDR1 SGDLS and CDR2 YYNGEE. The CDR3 sequence is 20 residues long. V was clipped by 2 bases and J by 3 bases; unmatched bases: 19. The CDR3 DNA is TGTGCCAGCAGCGTCCCAGAGGTTTTACAGGGGAAGTGGGACACCGGGGAGCTGTTTTTT. Encoded protein: CASSVPEVLQGKWDTGELFF.

V is TRBV7-9 and J is TRBJ2-7; tentatively, D is TRBD1 (5 bases). The germline gives CDR1 SEHNR, CDR2 FQNEAQ (reference sequence). The V and J ends lost 5 bases and 5 bases respectively, with 10 bases between them. The length of the CDR3 is 12 residues. CDR3 region: CASSPQGHEQYF. The CDR3 DNA reads as TGTGCCAGCAGCCCCCAGGGCCACGAGCAGTACTTC.

This rearrangement joins TRBV7-9 to TRBJ1-2; no clear D gene. Trimming stripped 4 bases from V and 4 bases from J, with 25 bases between. This CDR3 comprises 18 residues. Germline V gene lookup returns CDR1 SEHNR and CDR2 FQNEAQ (reference sequence). This chain's CDR3 is CASSSQGGGKAKGYGYTF. CDR3 sequence (DNA): TGTGCCAGCAGCTCCCAAGGCGGAGGGAAGGCGAAAGGCTATGGCTACACCTTC.

The chain carries TRBV28 and TRBJ2-1, with TRBD2 matching over 7 bases. Germline lookup yields CDR1 MDHEN and CDR2 SYDVKM. The CDR3 totals 16 residues. The V and J ends lost 3 bases and 8 bases, in that order; junction bases with no gene match: 13. CDR3 region: CASSFPPGGSSYEQFF. CDR3 in DNA: TGTGCCAGCAGTTTCCCCCCGGGCGGGAGTAGCTATGAGCAGTTCTTC.

The chain recombines TRBV6-1 with TRBJ1-1, with 8 bases aligning to TRBD1. This CDR3 has 14 residues. Germline loops: CDR1 MNHNS, CDR2 SASEGT. Trimming removed 8 bases from V and 2 bases from J; junction bases left unmatched: 7. CDR3 bases: TGTGCCAGCTATTTCAGGGGGCGCAACACTGAAGCTTTCTTT. It yields the protein CASYFRGRNTEAFF.

The chain joins TRBV10-2 to TRBJ1-1, with TRBD1 matching over 8 bases. The germline CDR1 and CDR2 sequences are WSHSY and SAAADI. The CDR3 extends over 14 amino acids. After removal of 6 bases from V and 4 bases from J, the junction contained 7 bases not matched to a gene. This CDR3 reads CASRNGDRSTEAFF. The CDR3 nucleotides read TGCGCCAGCAGGAATGGGGACAGGAGCACTGAAGCTTTCTTT.

The V gene is TRBV28, the J gene TRBJ2-3; TRBD2 aligns across 15 bases. The CDR3 runs to 18 residues. The germline gives CDR1 MDHEN, CDR2 SYDVKM. J gave up 2 bases and V 6 bases, and 9 bases lay outside the gene matches. The CDR3 sequence: CASRGGLAGGGPTDTQYF. The CDR3 DNA follows: TGTGCCAGCAGGGGGGGACTAGCGGGAGGAGGACCCACAGATACGCAGTATTTT.

The chain combines TRBV4-2 with TRBJ2-1; D call uncertain. The germline V gene encodes CDR1 LGHNA and CDR2 YNFKEQ. V lost 3 bases and J 7 bases, leaving 4 bases between the germline ends. The CDR3 contains 11 residues. For the CDR3, the DNA is TGTGCCAGCAGCCATATTAATGAGCAGTTCTTC. Protein product: CASSHINEQFF.

The CDR3 loop is CASSLSSGANVLTF. The CDR3 DNA is TGTGCCAGCAGCCTAAGCTCTGGGGCCAACGTCCTGACTTTC. This rearrangement joins TRBV5-4 to TRBJ2-6; D gene unclear. From germline, CDR1 is SGHNT and CDR2 YYREEE (reference sequence). The CDR3 is made up of 14 amino acids. V dropped 4 bases and J dropped 0 bases, with 5 bases sitting between them.